Shown below are 6 T cell receptor beta chains from a single sample sequenced in a study of shared clonotypes between healthy human individuals (dated by TCRdb to about 2020). For the CD8 naive samples, CD45RO-negative cells were positively selected for CCR7, yielding a CD45RA+CCR7+ population from which TemRA cells were excluded. The library came from the immunoSEQ multiplex PCR assay. In TCRdb, the immuneACCESS table is reduced to in-frame sequences with V and J assigned. These tables do not hold every clone; where another copy was compared, an unresolved V gene accounts for under half, and the others remain unexplained. This sample gives fewer than 1 million clones in total; just over 95% of them show up just once. The ten largest clones represent less than 0.3% of the sample. Sequenced input: naive CD8+ T cells sorted from blood. The sample's cell subset or site, from its label and the paper: CD45RA+CCR7+. Every receptor here comes from a man between 25 and 39 years old in good health.

The count of this clone is one. The genes are TRBV2 and TRBJ2-5; D is possibly TRBD1 (5 bases). Germline CDR1 and CDR2: SNHLY and FYNNEI. Trimming left V 5 bases short and J 0 bases short, with 13 bases between. The CDR3 runs to 15 residues. Here the CDR3 DNA reads TGTGCCAGCAGTCTACAGGTCCTGTACCAAGAGACCCAGTACTTC. This codes for CASSLQVLYQETQYF.

This chain links TRBV4-3 with TRBJ1-2; tentatively, D is TRBD1 (6 bases). The CDR3 has 15 residues. V dropped 4 bases and J dropped 2 bases, with 14 bases sitting between them. CDR1 is LGHNA and CDR2 is YSLEER in the germline V gene. Written as DNA, the CDR3 is TGCGCCAGCAGCCCCTCCGGGGGGGGCAACTATGGCTACACCTTC. It is translated as CASSPSGGGNYGYTF.

The CDR3 bases are TGTGCCTGGGGACTCTCGGACGAGCAGTACTTC. It translates to CAWGLSDEQYF. The chain combines TRBV30 with TRBJ2-7; D might be TRBD2 (5 bases). Germline loops: CDR1 GTSNPN, CDR2 SVGIG (reference sequence). Trimming took off 5 bases at V and 5 bases at J, with 10 bases between the two ends. The CDR3 spans 11 residues.

The rearrangement links TRBV9 to TRBJ2-1, with D maybe TRBD2 (5 bases). There are 15 residues in the CDR3. The germline gives CDR1 SGDLS, CDR2 YYNGEE. V was cut by 4 bases and J by 10 bases, with 21 bases left in between. DNA of the CDR3: TGTGCCAGCAGCCCCTTTCGGGGAACCCCATGGGAGCAGTTCTTC. The encoded protein is CASSPFRGTPWEQFF.

The chain combines TRBV30 with TRBJ1-5; possible D gene TRBD1, 5 bases. The CDR3 sequence is 15 residues long. Deletions cut 0 bases from V and 7 bases from J, with 16 bases between. Germline CDR1 reads GTSNPN; CDR2 reads SVGIG (reference sequence). The CDR3 DNA sequence: TGTGCCTGGAGTGTCCCCTTGGGGGTTCGGCAGCCCCAGCATTTT. Residues: CAWSVPLGVRQPQHF.

The chain has TRBV7-3 and TRBJ2-1; 7 positions match TRBD1. The germline CDR1 and CDR2 sequences are SGHTA and FQGTGA. There are 15 residues in the CDR3. The V segment lost 1 base and the J segment 8 bases; nucleotides outside the gene matches: 8. CDR3 coding DNA: TGTGCCAGCAGCTTAAGGTTGGGACAGAATGATGAGCAGTTCTTC. Translated, it gives CASSLRLGQNDEQFF.